This TCR beta chain was recovered during a study of T cell changes during pregnancy in multiple sclerosis. The data were produced by immunoSEQ multiplex PCR, yet TCRdb's version contains in-frame clones alone and is incomplete. Of about 22,000 clones listed, roughly nine tenths are singletons. The table lists this clone with a count of one. This CDR3 contains 16 residues. Trimming removed 4 bases from V and 0 bases from J, with 10 bases in between. Germline V lookup: CDR1 SEHNR, CDR2 FQNEAQ (reference sequence). The sequences come from CD8+ T cells from peripheral blood mononuclear cells, collected after pregnancy. This receptor was identified in a female donor with multiple sclerosis, enrolled in a pregnancy study. The gene calls are TRBV7-9 and TRBJ2-6; D is unresolved. CDR3 sequence reads: CASSYPKLSGANVLTF. Here the CDR3 DNA reads TGTGCCAGCAGCTATCCAAAACTCTCTGGGGCCAACGTCCTGACTTTC.